This TCR beta chain was captured by sequencing in a study of early T cells in non-severe SARS-CoV-2 infection. As part of library construction, unique molecular identifiers were attached to individual cDNA molecules. From the 5' RACE reads, TCRdb called clonotypes with MiXCR, one entry per CDR3 protein. The sample shows 50,000 or so distinct CDR3 sequences, 5.6% of them seen only once. Germline V CDR1 and CDR2: LNHDA, SQIVND (reference sequence). V was pared by 7 bases and J by 8 bases, with 20 bases between. The CDR3 is 15 amino acids. This clonotype was detected ten times or more. The chain employs TRBV19 and TRBJ1-4; D perhaps matches TRBD1 (5 bases). The sequenced sample was whole blood. The sequence was collected from an adult who was a healthcare worker with PCR-confirmed SARS-CoV-2 infection or an uninfected control (not recorded which). The DNA of the CDR3 is TGTGCCAGTACCTCCTCCCCCCAGGGAAGAGAAAAACTGTTTTTT. Its protein product is CASTSSPQGREKLFF.